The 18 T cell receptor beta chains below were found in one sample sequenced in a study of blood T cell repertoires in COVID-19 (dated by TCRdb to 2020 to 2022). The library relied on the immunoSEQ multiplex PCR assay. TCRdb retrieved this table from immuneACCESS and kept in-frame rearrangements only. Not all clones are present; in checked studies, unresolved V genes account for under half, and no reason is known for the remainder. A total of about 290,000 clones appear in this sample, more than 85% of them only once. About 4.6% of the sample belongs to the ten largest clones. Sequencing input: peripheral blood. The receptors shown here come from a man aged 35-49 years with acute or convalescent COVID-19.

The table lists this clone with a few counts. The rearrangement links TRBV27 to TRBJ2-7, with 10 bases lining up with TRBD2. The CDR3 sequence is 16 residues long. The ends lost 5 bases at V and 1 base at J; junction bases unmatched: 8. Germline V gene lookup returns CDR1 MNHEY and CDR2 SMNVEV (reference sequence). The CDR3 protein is CASSLGLAVSSYEQYF. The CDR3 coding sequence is TGTGCCAGCAGTCTTGGACTAGCGGTATCTTCCTACGAGCAGTACTTC.

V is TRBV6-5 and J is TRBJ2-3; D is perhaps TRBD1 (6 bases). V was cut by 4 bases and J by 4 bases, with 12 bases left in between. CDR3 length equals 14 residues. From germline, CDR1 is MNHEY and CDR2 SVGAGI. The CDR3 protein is CASSSWTVADTQYF. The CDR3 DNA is TGTGCCAGCAGTTCCTGGACAGTCGCAGATACGCAGTATTTT.

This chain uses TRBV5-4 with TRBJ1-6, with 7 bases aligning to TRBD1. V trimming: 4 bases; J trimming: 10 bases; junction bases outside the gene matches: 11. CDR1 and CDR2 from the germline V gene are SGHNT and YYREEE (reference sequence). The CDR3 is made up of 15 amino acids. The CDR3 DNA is TGTGCCAGCAGCGACCGGACAGGTTATTTGTCACCCCTCCACTTT. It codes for CASSDRTGYLSPLHF.

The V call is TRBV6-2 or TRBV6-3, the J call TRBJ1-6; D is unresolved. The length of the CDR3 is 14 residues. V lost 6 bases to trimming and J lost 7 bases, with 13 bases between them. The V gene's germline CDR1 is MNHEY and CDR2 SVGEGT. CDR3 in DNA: TGTGCCAGCAGCGCCTCGGGTTCCAATTCACCCCTCCACTTT. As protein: CASSASGSNSPLHF.

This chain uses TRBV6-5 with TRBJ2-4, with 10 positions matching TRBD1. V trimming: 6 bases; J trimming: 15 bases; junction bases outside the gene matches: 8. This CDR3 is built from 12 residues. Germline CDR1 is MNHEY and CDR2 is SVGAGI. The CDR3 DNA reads TGTGCCAGCAGCCGAGGGACAGGGGAGTGGTACTTC. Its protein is CASSRGTGEWYF.

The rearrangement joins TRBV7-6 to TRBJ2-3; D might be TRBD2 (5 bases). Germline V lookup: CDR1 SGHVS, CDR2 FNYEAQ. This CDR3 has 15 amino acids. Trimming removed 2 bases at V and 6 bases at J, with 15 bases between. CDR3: CASSLPRTGSDTQYF. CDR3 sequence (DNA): TGTGCCAGCAGCTTACCCCGGACTGGGTCGGATACGCAGTATTTT.

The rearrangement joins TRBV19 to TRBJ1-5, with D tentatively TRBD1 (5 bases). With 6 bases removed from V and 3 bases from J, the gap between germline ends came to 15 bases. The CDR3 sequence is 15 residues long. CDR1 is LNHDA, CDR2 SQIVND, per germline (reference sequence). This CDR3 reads CASSPWGELNQPQHF. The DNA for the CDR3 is TGTGCCAGTAGCCCTTGGGGGGAACTCAATCAGCCCCAGCATTTT.

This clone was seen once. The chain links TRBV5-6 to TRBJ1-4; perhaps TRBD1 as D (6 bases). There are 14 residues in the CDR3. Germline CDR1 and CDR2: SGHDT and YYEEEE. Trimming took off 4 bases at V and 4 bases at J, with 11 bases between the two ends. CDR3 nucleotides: TGTGCCAGCAGCCCACAGGGTATTAATGAAAAACTGTTTTTT. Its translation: CASSPQGINEKLFF.

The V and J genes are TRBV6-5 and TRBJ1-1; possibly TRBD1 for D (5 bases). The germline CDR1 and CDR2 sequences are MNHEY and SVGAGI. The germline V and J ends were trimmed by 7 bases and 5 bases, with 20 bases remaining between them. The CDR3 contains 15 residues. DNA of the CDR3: TGTGCCAGCACTCCAGGTATCGGGGCGGGAACTGAAGCTTTCTTT. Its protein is CASTPGIGAGTEAFF.

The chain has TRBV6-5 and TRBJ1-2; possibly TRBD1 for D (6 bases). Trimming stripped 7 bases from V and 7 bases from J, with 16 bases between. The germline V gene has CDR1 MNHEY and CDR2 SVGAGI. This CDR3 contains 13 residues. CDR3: CASTESQGLGYTF. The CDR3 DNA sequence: TGTGCCAGCACCGAGTCACAGGGTCTTGGCTACACCTTC.

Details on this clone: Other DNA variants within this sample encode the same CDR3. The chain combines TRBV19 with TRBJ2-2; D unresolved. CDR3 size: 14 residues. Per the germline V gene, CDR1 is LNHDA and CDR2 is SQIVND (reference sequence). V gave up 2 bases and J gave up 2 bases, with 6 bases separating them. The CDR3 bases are TGTGCCAGTAGTATAAGAGGAAACACCGGGGAGCTGTTTTTT. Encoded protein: CASSIRGNTGELFF.

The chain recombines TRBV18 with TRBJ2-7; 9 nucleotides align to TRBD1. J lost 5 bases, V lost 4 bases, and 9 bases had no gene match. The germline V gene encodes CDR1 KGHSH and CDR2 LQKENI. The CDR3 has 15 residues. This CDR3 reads CASSRNPGTGNEQYF. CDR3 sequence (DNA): TGTGCCAGCTCACGGAATCCCGGGACAGGGAACGAGCAGTACTTC. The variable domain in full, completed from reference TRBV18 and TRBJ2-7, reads NAGVMQNPRHLVRRRGQEARLRCSPMKGHSHVYWYRQLPEEGLKFMVYLQKENIIDESGMPKERFSAEFPKEGPSILRIQQVVRGDSAAYFCASSRNPGTGNEQYFGPGTRLTVT.

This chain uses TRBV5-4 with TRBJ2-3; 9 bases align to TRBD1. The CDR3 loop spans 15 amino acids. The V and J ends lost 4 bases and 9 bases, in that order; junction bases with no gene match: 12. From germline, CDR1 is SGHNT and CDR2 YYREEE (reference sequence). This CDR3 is CASSTYPGQGRTQYF. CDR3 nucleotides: TGTGCCAGCAGCACCTATCCTGGACAGGGGAGGACGCAGTATTTT. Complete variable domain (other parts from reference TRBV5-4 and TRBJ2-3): ETGVTQSPTHLIKTRGQQVTLRCSSQSGHNTVSWYQQALGQGPQFIFQYYREEENGRGNFPPRFSGLQFPNYSSELNVNALELDDSALYLCASSTYPGQGRTQYFGPGTRLTVL.

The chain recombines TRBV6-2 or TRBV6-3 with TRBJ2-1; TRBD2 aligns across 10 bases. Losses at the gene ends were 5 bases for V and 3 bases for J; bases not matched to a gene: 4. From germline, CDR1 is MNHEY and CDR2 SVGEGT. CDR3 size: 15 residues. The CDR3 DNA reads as TGTGCCAGCAGTCAGGGACTAGCGCTCTACAATGAGCAGTTCTTC. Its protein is CASSQGLALYNEQFF.

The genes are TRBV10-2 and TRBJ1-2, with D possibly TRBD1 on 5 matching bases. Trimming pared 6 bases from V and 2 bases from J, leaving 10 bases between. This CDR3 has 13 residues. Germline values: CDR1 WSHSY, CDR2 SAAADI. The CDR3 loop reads CASRDTVNYGYTF. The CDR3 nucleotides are TGCGCCAGCAGGGACACGGTCAACTATGGCTACACCTTC.

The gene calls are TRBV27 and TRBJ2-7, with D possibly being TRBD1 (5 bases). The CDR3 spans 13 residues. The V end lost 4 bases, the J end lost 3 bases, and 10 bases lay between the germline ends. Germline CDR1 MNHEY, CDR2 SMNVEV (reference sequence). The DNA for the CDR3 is TGTGCCAGCAGTTATGGGGCCCTCTACGAGCAGTACTTC. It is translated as CASSYGALYEQYF.

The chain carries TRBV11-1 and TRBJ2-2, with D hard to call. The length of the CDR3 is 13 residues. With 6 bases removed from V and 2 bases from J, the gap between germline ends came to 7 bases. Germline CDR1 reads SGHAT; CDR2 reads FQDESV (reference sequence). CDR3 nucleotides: TGTGCCAGCAGTCCAGAAAACACCGGGGAGCTGTTTTTT. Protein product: CASSPENTGELFF.

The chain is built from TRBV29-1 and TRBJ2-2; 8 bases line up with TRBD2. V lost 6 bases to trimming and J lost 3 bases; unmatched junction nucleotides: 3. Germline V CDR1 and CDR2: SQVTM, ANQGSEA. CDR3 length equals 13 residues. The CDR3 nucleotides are TGCAGCGTCCCCGGGGGGGACACCGGGGAGCTGTTTTTT. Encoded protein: CSVPGGDTGELFF.